Listed below are T cell receptor beta chains from one sample, sequenced in a study of cytomegalovirus exposure and HLA in healthy donors. Produced via immunoSEQ multiplex PCR; TCRdb's table is partial and in-frame only. The table shows 90,000 to 110,000 clones, with under 85% occurring only once. Sequencing was carried out using PBMCs. The receptors come from a man aged 40-49 years in good health and CMV-seronegative. The CDR3 runs from the conserved cysteine through the conserved F or W. The order of the fields is J gene, D gene, V gene, clone size, CDR3 protein, CDR3 DNA. A D gene is named only where the DNA matches it firmly. Not all rows give a size; the values are once, few, many and, for expanded clones, a class.

>TRBJ2-1|TRBD2|TRBV11-2|.
CASSLRLAEPQFF
TGTGCCAGCAGCTTGCGACTAGCGGAACCGCAGTTCTTC
>TRBJ2-5|TRBD2|TRBV9|.
CASSVTSGTETQYF
TGTGCCAGCAGCGTAACTAGCGGGACCGAGACCCAGTACTTC
>TRBJ2-7|TRBD1|TRBV28|.
CASRTDRGPSYEQYF
TGTGCCAGCAGGACTGACAGGGGTCCTTCCTACGAGCAGTACTTC
>TRBJ2-3|.|TRBV9|.
CASSTDERGTQYF
TGTGCCAGCAGCACTGATGAGAGGGGGACGCAGTATTTT
>TRBJ2-1|.|TRBV27|.
CASSSNRVYNEQFF
TGTGCCAGCAGTTCTAACAGGGTATACAATGAGCAGTTCTTC
>TRBJ1-1|.|TRBV29-1|.
CSVSDIQAFF
TGCAGCGTTTCGGACATACAAGCTTTCTTT
>TRBJ1-1|TRBD1|TRBV7-9|.
CASSPRTGGTNTEAFF
TGTGCCAGCAGCCCAAGGACAGGGGGGACGAACACTGAAGCTTTCTTT
>TRBJ2-1|.|TRBV18|.
CASSPSTGNSYNEQFF
TGTGCCAGCTCACCATCCACAGGCAACTCCTACAATGAGCAGTTCTTC
>TRBJ1-1|TRBD1|TRBV7-9|.
CASSLGDRGRANTEAFF
TGTGCCAGCAGCTTAGGGGACAGGGGGCGGGCGAACACTGAAGCTTTCTTT
>TRBJ2-7|.|TRBV6-5|few
CASPQGRPYEQYF
TGTGCCAGCCCCCAGGGTCGCCCCTACGAGCAGTACTTC
>TRBJ2-7|.|TRBV4-3|.
CASSQQTGTYEQYF
TGCGCCAGCAGCCAGCAGACAGGCACCTACGAGCAGTACTTC